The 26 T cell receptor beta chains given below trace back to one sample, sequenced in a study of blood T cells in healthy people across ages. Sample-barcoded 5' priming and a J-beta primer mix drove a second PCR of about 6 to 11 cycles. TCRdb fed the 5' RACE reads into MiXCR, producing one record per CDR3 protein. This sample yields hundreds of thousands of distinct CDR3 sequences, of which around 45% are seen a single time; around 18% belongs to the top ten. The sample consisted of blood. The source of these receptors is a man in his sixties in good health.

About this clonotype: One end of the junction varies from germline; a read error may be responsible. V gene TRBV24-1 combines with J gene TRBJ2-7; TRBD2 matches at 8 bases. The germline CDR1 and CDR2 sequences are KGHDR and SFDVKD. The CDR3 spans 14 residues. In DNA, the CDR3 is TGTGTCACCAGTGCTGGCGGGGGGAACTACGAGCAGTACTTC. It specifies CVTSAGGGNYEQYF.

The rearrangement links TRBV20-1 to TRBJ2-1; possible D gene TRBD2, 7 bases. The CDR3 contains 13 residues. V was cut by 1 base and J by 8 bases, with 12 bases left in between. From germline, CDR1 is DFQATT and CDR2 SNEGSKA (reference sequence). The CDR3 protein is CSARVGGRYEQFF. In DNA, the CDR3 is TGCAGTGCTAGAGTCGGGGGGCGATATGAGCAGTTCTTC.

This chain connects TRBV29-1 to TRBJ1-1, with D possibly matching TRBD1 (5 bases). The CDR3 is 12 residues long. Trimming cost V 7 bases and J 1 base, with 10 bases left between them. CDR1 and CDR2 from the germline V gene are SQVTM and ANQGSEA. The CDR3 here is CSGGRPNTEAFF. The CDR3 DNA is TGCAGCGGGGGACGACCGAACACTGAAGCTTTCTTT.

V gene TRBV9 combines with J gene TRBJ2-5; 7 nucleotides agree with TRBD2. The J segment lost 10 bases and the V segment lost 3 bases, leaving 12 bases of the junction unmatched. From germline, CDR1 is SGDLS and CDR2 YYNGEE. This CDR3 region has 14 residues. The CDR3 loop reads CASSGTSIGLDQYF. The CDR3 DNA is TGTGCCAGCAGCGGGACTAGTATCGGATTGGACCAGTACTTC. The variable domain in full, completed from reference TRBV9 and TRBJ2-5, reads DSGVTQTPKHLITATGQRVTLRCSPRSGDLSVYWYQQSLDQGLQFLIQYYNGEERAKGNILERFSAQQFPDLHSELNLSSLELGDSALYFCASSGTSIGLDQYFGPGTRLLVL.

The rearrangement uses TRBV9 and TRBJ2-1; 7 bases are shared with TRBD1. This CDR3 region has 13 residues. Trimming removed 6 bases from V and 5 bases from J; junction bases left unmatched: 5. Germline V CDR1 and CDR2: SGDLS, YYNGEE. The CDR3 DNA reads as TGTGCCAGCACCGGTACAGGGGACAATGAGCAGTTCTTC. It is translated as CASTGTGDNEQFF.

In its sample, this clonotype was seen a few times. The CDR3 loop reads CASSEGTNYEQYF. CDR3 nucleotides: TGTGCCAGCAGTGAAGGGACTAACTACGAGCAGTACTTC. The gene calls are TRBV25-1 and TRBJ2-5; 7 positions agree with TRBD2. Near its end, the DNA agrees better with TRBJ2-7, so the J call may be wrong. The germline V gene has CDR1 MGHDK and CDR2 SYGVNS. This CDR3 comprises 13 residues.

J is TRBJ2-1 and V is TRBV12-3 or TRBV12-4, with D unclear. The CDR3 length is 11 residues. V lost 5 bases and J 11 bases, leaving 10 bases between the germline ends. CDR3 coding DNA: TGTGCCAGCAGTGTCGGCTGGAAGCAGTTCTTC. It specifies CASSVGWKQFF.

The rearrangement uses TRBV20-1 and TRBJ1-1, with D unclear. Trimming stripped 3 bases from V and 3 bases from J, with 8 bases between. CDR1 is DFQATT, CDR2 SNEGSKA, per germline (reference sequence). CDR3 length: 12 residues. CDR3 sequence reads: CSASEWDTEAFF. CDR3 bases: TGCAGTGCTAGTGAGTGGGACACTGAAGCTTTCTTT.

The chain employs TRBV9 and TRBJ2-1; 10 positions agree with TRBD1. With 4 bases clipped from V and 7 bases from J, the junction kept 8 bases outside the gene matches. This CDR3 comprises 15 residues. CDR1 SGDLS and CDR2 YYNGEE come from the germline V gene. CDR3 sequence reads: CASSPGQGRANEQFF. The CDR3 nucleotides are TGTGCCAGCAGCCCGGGACAGGGGCGAGCGAATGAGCAGTTCTTC.

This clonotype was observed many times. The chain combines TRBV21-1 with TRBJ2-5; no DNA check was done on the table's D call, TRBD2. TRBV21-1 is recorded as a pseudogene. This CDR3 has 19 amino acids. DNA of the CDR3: TGTGCCAGCAGCAAAGCGATTCCCCCTAGCGGGGGAGTTAGAGAGACCCAGTACTTC. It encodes CASSKAIPPSGGVRETQYF.

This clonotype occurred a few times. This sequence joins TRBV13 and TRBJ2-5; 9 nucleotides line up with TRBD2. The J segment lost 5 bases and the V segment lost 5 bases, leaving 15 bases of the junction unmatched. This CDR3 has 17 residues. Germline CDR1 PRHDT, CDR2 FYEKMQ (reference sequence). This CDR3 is CASSPRRSQGLAETQYF. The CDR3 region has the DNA TGTGCCAGCAGCCCCCGACGGAGCCAAGGACTAGCGGAGACCCAGTACTTC.

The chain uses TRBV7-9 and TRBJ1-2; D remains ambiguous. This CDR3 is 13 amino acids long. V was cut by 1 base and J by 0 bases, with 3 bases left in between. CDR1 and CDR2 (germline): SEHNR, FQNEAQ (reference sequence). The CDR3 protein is CASSLVSNYGYTF. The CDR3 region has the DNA TGTGCCAGCAGCTTAGTGTCTAACTATGGCTACACCTTC.

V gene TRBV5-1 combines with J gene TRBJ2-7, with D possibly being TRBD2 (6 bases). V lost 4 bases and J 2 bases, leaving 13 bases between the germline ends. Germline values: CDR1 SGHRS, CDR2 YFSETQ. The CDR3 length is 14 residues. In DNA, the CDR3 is TGCGCCAGCAGCGAAAACGGACTAACCTACGAGCAGTACTTC. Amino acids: CASSENGLTYEQYF.

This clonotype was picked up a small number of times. The CDR3 nucleotides are TGCAGCGTTGTAGAGAGCGGGGGGGCCGAAGAGACCCAGTACTTC. Translation: CSVVESGGAEETQYF. The chain combines TRBV29-1 with TRBJ2-5, with 10 bases fitting TRBD2. There are 15 residues in the CDR3. Germline lookup yields CDR1 SQVTM and CDR2 ANQGSEA. Losses at the gene ends were 4 bases for V and 3 bases for J; bases not matched to a gene: 8.

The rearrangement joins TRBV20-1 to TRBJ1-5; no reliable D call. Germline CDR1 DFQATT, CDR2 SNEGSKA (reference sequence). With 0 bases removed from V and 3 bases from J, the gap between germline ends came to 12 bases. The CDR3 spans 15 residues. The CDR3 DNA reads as TGCAGTGCTAGAGATCGTACCAGTTTCAATCAGCCCCAGCATTTT. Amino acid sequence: CSARDRTSFNQPQHF.

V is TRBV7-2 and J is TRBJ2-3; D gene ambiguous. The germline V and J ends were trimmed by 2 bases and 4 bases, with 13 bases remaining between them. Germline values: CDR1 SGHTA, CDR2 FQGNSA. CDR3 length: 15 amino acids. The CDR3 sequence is CASSLHVTNPDTQYF. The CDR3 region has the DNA TGTGCCAGCAGCTTACATGTTACCAACCCAGATACGCAGTATTTT.

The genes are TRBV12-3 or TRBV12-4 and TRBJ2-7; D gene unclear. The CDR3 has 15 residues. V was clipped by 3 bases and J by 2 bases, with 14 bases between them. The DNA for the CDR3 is TGTGCCAGCAGTTTCCAGACCCACGACACCTACGAGCAGTACTTC. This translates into CASSFQTHDTYEQYF.

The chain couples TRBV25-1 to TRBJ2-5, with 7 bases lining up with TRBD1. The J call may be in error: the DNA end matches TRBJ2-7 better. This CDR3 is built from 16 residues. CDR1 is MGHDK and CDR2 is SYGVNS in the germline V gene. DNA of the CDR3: TGTGCCAGCAGTGGGACAGGCGCGGGCAGCAGCTACGAGCAGTACTTC. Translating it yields CASSGTGAGSSYEQYF.

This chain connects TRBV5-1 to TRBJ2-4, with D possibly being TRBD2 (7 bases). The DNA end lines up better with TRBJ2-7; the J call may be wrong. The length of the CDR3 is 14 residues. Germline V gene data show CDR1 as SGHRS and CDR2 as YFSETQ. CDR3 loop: CASRTGGNFYEQYF. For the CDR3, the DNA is TGCGCCAGCAGAACGGGGGGCAACTTCTACGAGCAGTACTTC.

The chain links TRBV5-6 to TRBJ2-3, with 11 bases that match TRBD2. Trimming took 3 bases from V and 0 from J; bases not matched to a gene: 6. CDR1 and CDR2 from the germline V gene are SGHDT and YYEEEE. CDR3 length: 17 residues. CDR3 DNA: TGTGCCAGCAGCTATAGCGGGGGGGCTACTAGCACAGATACGCAGTATTTT. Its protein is CASSYSGGATSTDTQYF. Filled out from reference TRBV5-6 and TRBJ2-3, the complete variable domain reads DAGVTQSPTHLIKTRGQQVTLRCSPKSGHDTVSWYQQALGQGPQFIFQYYEEEERQRGNFPDRFSGHQFPNYSSELNVNALLLGDSALYLCASSYSGGATSTDTQYFGPGTRLTVL.

CDR3 in DNA: TGTGCCAGCAGCTCCGTAACTCCACTGCGTGACAATGAGCAGTTCTTC. This sequence encodes CASSSVTPLRDNEQFF. The chain has TRBV7-9 and TRBJ2-1; D gene unclear. CDR3 length: 16 residues. Germline V lookup: CDR1 SEHNR, CDR2 FQNEAQ (reference sequence). Trimming shortened V by 4 bases and J by 5 bases, and 18 bases separated the two germline ends.

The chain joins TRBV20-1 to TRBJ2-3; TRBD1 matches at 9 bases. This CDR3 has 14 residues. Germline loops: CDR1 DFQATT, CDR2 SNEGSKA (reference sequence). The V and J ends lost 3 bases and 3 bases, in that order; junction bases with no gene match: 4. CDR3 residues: CSARDRGWTDTQYF. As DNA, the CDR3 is TGCAGTGCTAGGGACAGGGGATGGACAGATACGCAGTATTTT.

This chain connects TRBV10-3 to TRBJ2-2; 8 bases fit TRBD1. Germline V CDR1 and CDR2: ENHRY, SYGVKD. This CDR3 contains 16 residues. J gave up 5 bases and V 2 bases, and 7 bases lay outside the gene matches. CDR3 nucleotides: TGTGCCATCAGTGAGGAGGACAGGGTCGGGACCGGGGAGCTGTTTTTT. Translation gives CAISEEDRVGTGELFF.

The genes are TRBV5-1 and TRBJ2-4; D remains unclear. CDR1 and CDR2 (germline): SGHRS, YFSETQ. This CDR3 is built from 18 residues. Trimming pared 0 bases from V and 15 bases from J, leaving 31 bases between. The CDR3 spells CASSLGGLEMRVQETRYF. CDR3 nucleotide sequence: TGCGCCAGCAGCTTGGGTGGATTGGAGATGAGAGTCCAAGAGACCCGGTACTTC.

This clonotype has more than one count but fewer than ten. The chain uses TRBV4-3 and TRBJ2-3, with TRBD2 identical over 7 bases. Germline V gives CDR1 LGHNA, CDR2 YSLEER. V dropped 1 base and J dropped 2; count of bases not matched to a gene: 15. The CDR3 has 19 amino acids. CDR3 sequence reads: CASSQGWGPGLPDTDTQYF. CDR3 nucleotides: TGCGCCAGCAGCCAAGGATGGGGACCGGGACTACCAGACACAGATACGCAGTATTTT.

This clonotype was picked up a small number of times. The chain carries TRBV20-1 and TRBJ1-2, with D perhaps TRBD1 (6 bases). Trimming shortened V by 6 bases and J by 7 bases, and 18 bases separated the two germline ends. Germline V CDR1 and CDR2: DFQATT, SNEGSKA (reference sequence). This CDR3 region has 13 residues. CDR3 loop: CSAGTGYLGGYTF. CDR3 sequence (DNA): TGCAGTGCCGGAACAGGGTATCTCGGTGGCTACACCTTC.